A selection of T cell receptor beta chains follows, all from one sample in a study of blood T cell repertoires in COVID-19. The data were produced by immunoSEQ multiplex PCR, yet TCRdb's version contains in-frame clones alone and is incomplete. The sample yields 91,000 or so clones, 86% seen once. The specimen sequenced was peripheral blood. Source of these receptors: an older woman in a cohort sampled during active or convalescent COVID-19. Each CDR3 is given with its conserved first and last residue. A D gene is named only where the DNA matches it firmly. Clone size appears in some rows only: once, few, many, or a class for an expanded clone.

cdr3_length	j_call	clone_size	d_call	v_call	cdr3_aa	cdr3_nt
14	TRBJ1-1	-	-	TRBV30	CAWSLGSPNTEAFF	TGTGCCTGGAGTCTAGGCAGCCCGAACACTGAAGCTTTCTTT
17	TRBJ1-5	-	-	TRBV7-8	CASSLVRDTYSNQPQHF	TGTGCCAGCAGCTTGGTGCGGGATACTTATAGCAATCAGCCCCAGCATTTT
16	TRBJ2-2	-	-	TRBV6-5	CASSWLGRMNTGELFF	TGTGCCAGCAGTTGGTTAGGGAGGATGAACACCGGGGAGCTGTTTTTT
16	TRBJ2-3	-	-	TRBV10-3	CAISESPGKLTDTQYF	TGTGCCATCAGTGAGTCCCCAGGGAAGCTCACAGATACGCAGTATTTT
13	TRBJ1-5	-	-	TRBV5-8	CASSRATGQPQHF	TGTGCCAGCAGCCGTGCCACAGGTCAGCCCCAGCATTTT
12	TRBJ2-7	-	TRBD2	TRBV3-1/TRBV3-2	CASSRDGREQYF	TGTGCCAGCAGCCGGGACGGGAGGGAGCAGTACTTC
15	TRBJ2-2	-	TRBD1	TRBV7-8	CASSLPGQVVGELFF	TGTGCCAGCAGCTTACCGGGACAGGTGGTCGGGGAGCTGTTTTTT
16	TRBJ2-2	-	-	TRBV6-2/TRBV6-3	CASSYSRQSNTGELFF	TGTGCCAGCAGTTACAGCAGACAGTCGAACACCGGGGAGCTGTTTTTT
18	TRBJ2-5	-	-	TRBV5-4	CASSLKGGSRVGGETQYF	TGTGCCAGCAGCTTAAAGGGAGGTAGCAGGGTAGGAGGAGAGACCCAGTACTTC
13	TRBJ1-1	-	TRBD1	TRBV6-5	CASNLQGVTEAFF	TGTGCCAGCAACTTACAGGGGGTCACTGAAGCTTTCTTT
15	TRBJ1-6	-	-	TRBV6-6	CASSYEGPANSPLHF	TGTGCCAGCAGTTACGAGGGCCCTGCGAATTCACCCCTCCACTTT
14	TRBJ1-1	few	-	TRBV7-3	CASSPRGLGTEAFF	TGTGCCAGCAGCCCTAGGGGATTGGGGACTGAAGCTTTCTTT
14	TRBJ1-1	-	-	TRBV5-1	CASSLETGQTEAFF	TGCGCCAGCAGCTTGGAGACAGGTCAAACTGAAGCTTTCTTT
17	TRBJ2-6	-	-	TRBV5-1	CASSQGRGGSGANVLTF	TGCGCCAGCAGCCAGGGACGGGGAGGCTCTGGGGCCAACGTCCTGACTTTC
16	TRBJ2-2	-	-	TRBV5-1	CASSVTGYTNTGELFF	TGCGCCAGCAGCGTCACAGGGTACACGAACACCGGGGAGCTGTTTTTT
15	TRBJ1-5	few	-	TRBV6-5	CASSYSHRLNQPQHF	TGTGCCAGCAGTTACTCGCACAGGCTCAATCAGCCCCAGCATTTT
14	TRBJ2-2	-	-	TRBV9	CASSVLGNTGGLFF	TGTGCCAGCAGCGTATTGGGGAACACCGGGGGGCTGTTTTTT
14	TRBJ2-5	-	TRBD2	TRBV3-1/TRBV3-2	CASSQSSGRETQYF	TGTGCCAGCAGCCAAAGTAGCGGGAGAGAGACCCAGTACTTC
18	TRBJ1-4	-	TRBD1	TRBV9	CASSLRGTGGLSNEKLFF	TGTGCCAGCAGTCTCCGTGGGACAGGGGGCCTATCTAATGAAAAACTGTTTTTT
17	TRBJ2-2	-	TRBD2	TRBV9	CASSVPPGLGNTGELFF	TGTGCCAGCAGCGTACCGCCGGGACTAGGGAACACCGGGGAGCTGTTTTTT
13	TRBJ2-3	-	-	TRBV2	CASRRDRIDTQYF	TGTGCCAGCAGGCGGGACCGCATAGATACGCAGTATTTT
14	TRBJ2-5	-	-	TRBV5-4	CASSAPGHPGTQYF	TGTGCCAGCAGCGCTCCGGGACACCCTGGGACCCAGTACTTC
14	TRBJ1-1	-	-	TRBV5-4	CASSLRGGNTEAFF	TGTGCCAGCAGCTTGAGGGGGGGGAACACTGAAGCTTTCTTT
12	TRBJ1-5	-	-	TRBV19	CASSTRFEAQHF	TGTGCCAGTTCCACACGTTTTGAAGCCCAGCATTTT
18	TRBJ2-1	-	TRBD2	TRBV4-1	CASSQDPVPGLAGNEQFF	TGCGCCAGCAGCCAAGATCCCGTTCCGGGACTAGCGGGAAACGAGCAGTTCTTC
17	TRBJ1-2	-	-	TRBV5-1	CASSPWGDTLANYGYTF	TGCGCCAGCAGCCCTTGGGGAGACACGTTAGCTAACTATGGCTACACCTTC